The rows below give T cell receptor beta chains drawn from one sample of a study of T-cell reconstitution after alpha-beta-depleted transplantation in children. Via MiXCR, TCRdb re-called the PCR reads, giving one row per CDR3 protein. The sample has a few hundred thousand distinct CDR3 sequences; 13% are singletons. The specimen was PBMCs, mostly from graft donor cells, collected 360 days after TCRalphabeta/CD19-depleted stem cell transplant. The receptors here all came from a male patient younger than 18 who had a stem cell transplant for acute myeloid leukemia, so the T cells may come from the graft donor. Each CDR3 is given with its conserved first and last residue. D genes are given only for firm matches. Rows give clone size only sometimes, using once, few, many, or a class for an expanded clone.

CDR3 length	clone size	D gene	J gene	V gene	CDR3 protein	CDR3 DNA
13	few	-	TRBJ2-6	TRBV5-1	CASQRSGANVLTF	TGCGCCAGCCAGCGCTCTGGGGCCAACGTCCTGACTTTC
15	few	TRBD2	TRBJ2-1	TRBV19	CASSKTSGGGDEQFF	TGTGCCAGTAGTAAAACTAGCGGAGGAGGGGATGAGCAGTTCTTC
15	few	-	TRBJ2-7	TRBV20-1	CSARDPRGSSYEQYF	TGCAGTGCTAGAGATCCGAGAGGGAGCTCCTACGAGCAGTACTTC
16	-	-	TRBJ2-7	TRBV7-9	CASSSWNSGAEYEQYF	TGTGCCAGCAGCTCCTGGAATAGCGGCGCTGAGTACGAGCAGTACTTC
16	-	TRBD2	TRBJ2-2	TRBV28	CASSLSPGLEGGELFF	TGTGCCAGCAGTTTGTCTCCGGGACTAGAAGGCGGGGAGCTGTTTTTT
13	-	-	TRBJ2-7	TRBV12-3/TRBV12-4	CASSFGGLFEQYF	TGTGCCAGCAGTTTCGGGGGCTTGTTCGAGCAGTACTTC
16	many	TRBD2	TRBJ2-1	TRBV27	CASSLSLAGHYNEQFF	TGTGCCAGCAGTTTATCTCTAGCGGGACACTACAATGAGCAGTTCTTC
17	-	TRBD1	TRBJ2-2	TRBV9	CASSVVPGQGYTGELFF	TGTGCCAGCAGCGTAGTTCCAGGACAGGGCTACACCGGGGAGCTGTTTTTT
15	few	TRBD2	TRBJ2-1	TRBV5-1	CASSPTSGEYNEQFF	TGCGCCAGCAGCCCAACTAGCGGAGAGTACAATGAGCAGTTCTTC
12	many	TRBD1	TRBJ2-3	TRBV29-1	CSLRQGFNTQYF	TGCAGCCTCCGACAGGGGTTTAATACGCAGTATTTT
14	few	-	TRBJ2-3	TRBV29-1	CSVPSGAGTDTQYF	TGCAGCGTTCCGTCAGGGGCCGGCACAGATACGCAGTATTTT
20	-	TRBD1	TRBJ2-1	TRBV11-1	CASSLLPSVAGGAYYNEQFF	TGTGCCAGCAGCTTACTTCCGTCTGTCGCAGGGGGCGCCTACTACAATGAGCAGTTCTTC
14	-	-	TRBJ2-7	TRBV12-3/TRBV12-4	CASRSETLSYEQYF	TGTGCCAGCAGATCGGAAACACTCTCCTACGAGCAGTACTTC
13	many	TRBD1	TRBJ2-7	TRBV10-3	CAISVRQGDEQYF	TGTGCCATCAGTGTCAGACAGGGTGACGAGCAGTACTTC
14	many	-	TRBJ2-3	TRBV29-1	CSVELAVSTDTQYF	TGCAGCGTTGAGCTGGCGGTTAGCACAGATACGCAGTATTTT
17	-	TRBD2	TRBJ2-1	TRBV3-1	CASSQAPGLAIGYEQFF	TGTGCCAGCAGCCAAGCCCCGGGACTAGCTATAGGCTATGAGCAGTTCTTC